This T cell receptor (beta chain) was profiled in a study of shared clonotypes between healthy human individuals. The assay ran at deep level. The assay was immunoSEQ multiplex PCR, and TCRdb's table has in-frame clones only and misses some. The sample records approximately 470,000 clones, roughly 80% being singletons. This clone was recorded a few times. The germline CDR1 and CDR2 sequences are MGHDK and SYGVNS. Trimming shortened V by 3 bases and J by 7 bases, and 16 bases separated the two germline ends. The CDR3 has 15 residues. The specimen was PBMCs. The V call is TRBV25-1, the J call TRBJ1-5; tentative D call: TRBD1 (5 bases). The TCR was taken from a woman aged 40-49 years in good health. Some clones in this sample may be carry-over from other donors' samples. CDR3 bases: TGTGCCAGCAGTGAGGTTGGCAGGGAGGGACAGCCCCAGCATTTT. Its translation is CASSEVGREGQPQHF.